This TCR beta chain was recorded in a study of identical twins. Study observations and caveats: These conclusions were based on statistical analysis (cross-sectional, not following the same donors). Beta out-of-frame sequences displayed a weaker excess of sharing between twins.

This clonotype was counted a few times. Its cognate antigen is unknown. One entry per CDR3 protein results from TCRdb running MiXCR on the 5' RACE reads. The data show 250,000 to 300,000 distinct CDR3 sequences, around 8% seen once. The sample was also linked to a second study, of yellow fever vaccine responses in identical twins.

The sequencing sample was made of CD8+ T cells sorted from blood. The sequence was collected from a young woman in good health.

CDR3 DNA sequence: TGTGCCAGCAGTTACTCACAGCCTGCGAACACCGGGGAGCTGTTTTTT. Translation gives CASSYSQPANTGELFF. The chain combines TRBV6-5 with TRBJ2-2, with D hard to call. The CDR3 totals 16 residues. Trimming cost V 0 bases and J 0 bases, with 8 bases left between them. Germline CDR1 is MNHEY and CDR2 is SVGAGI.